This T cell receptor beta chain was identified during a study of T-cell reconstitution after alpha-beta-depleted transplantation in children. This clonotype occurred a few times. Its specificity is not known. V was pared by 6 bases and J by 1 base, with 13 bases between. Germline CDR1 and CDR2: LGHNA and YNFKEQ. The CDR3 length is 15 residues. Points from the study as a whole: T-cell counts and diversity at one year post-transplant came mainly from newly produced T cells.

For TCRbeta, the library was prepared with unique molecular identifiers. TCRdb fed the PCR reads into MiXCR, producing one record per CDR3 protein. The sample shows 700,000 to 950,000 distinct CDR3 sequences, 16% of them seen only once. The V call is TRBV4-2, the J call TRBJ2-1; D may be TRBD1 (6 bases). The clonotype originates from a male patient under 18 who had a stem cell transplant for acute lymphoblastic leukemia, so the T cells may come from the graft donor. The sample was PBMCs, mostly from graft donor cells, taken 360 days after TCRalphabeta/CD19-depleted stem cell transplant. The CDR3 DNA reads TGTGCCAGCAGGGACCAGGGGCGGTCCTACAATGAGCAGTTCTTC. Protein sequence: CASRDQGRSYNEQFF.